The 20 T cell receptor beta chains below all came from one sample that was sequenced in a study of neoadjuvant anti-PD-1 for oral cavity cancer. Time point indicated: after neoadjuvant nivolumab, at surgical resection. Assay: immunoSEQ multiplex PCR; the TCRdb copy retains only in-frame clones and omits some. The sample records around 67,000 clones, approximately 87% being singletons. The specimen was PBMCs, collected after nivolumab (anti-PD-1) treatment. The receptors here all came from a person aged 40 to 85 with oral cavity squamous cell carcinoma.

Details on this clone: Compared with germline, one end of the junction differs, possibly owing to a read error. The chain has TRBV18 and TRBJ1-1, with D perhaps matching TRBD1 (5 bases). Germline V gives CDR1 KGHSH, CDR2 LQKENI. The CDR3 is 11 residues long. The CDR3, as DNA: TGTGCCAGCTCACCTTCGGAGGGGCCCGTCTTT. The encoded protein is CASSPSEGPVF.

The chain is built from TRBV10-3 and TRBJ1-1; maybe TRBD1 (5 bases). The CDR3 spans 13 residues. Trimming took off 5 bases at V and 4 bases at J, with 11 bases between the two ends. Germline CDR1 is ENHRY and CDR2 is SYGVKD. The CDR3 protein is CAISPGGGTEAFF. The DNA of the CDR3 is TGTGCCATCAGTCCGGGGGGGGGCACTGAAGCTTTCTTT.

This CDR3 is CASSPGSGRPFGEQYF. In nucleotides, the CDR3 is TGTGCCAGCAGTCCTGGATCAGGGAGGCCCTTTGGCGAGCAGTACTTC. The chain recombines TRBV27 with TRBJ2-7; D is possibly TRBD2 (6 bases). V lost 5 bases and J lost 6, with 23 bases in between. The CDR3 is made up of 16 amino acids. Per the germline V gene, CDR1 is MNHEY and CDR2 is SMNVEV (reference sequence).

The J gene is TRBJ2-2, the V gene TRBV7-2; TRBD1 is a possible D gene (6 bases). The CDR3 length is 14 residues. From germline, CDR1 is SGHTA and CDR2 FQGNSA. The germline V and J ends were trimmed by 2 bases and 7 bases, with 11 bases remaining between them. CDR3 in amino acids: CASSLNRVVGELFF. DNA for the CDR3: TGTGCCAGCAGCTTAAACAGGGTGGTCGGGGAGCTGTTTTTT.

This clone was seen a single time. The gene calls are TRBV2 and TRBJ2-7, with 7 bases fitting TRBD2. The CDR3 runs to 11 residues. Germline-derived CDR1 and CDR2 are SNHLY and FYNNEI. V shed 11 bases, J shed 4 bases, and the junction held 5 bases outside the gene matches. As DNA, the CDR3 is TGTGCCGGCTCGGGGGGATACGAGCAGTACTTC. Encoded protein: CAGSGGYEQYF.

The chain couples TRBV2 to TRBJ1-5; 8 nucleotides match TRBD1. This CDR3 region has 12 residues. The germline V gene has CDR1 SNHLY and CDR2 FYNNEI. The junction had 1 base not matched to a gene; V was cut back by 8 bases and J by 4 bases. The CDR3 sequence is CASGQGNQPQHF. Written as DNA, the CDR3 is TGTGCCAGCGGACAGGGTAATCAGCCCCAGCATTTT.

The chain has TRBV6-1 and TRBJ1-1; no clear D gene. Looked up from germline, CDR1 is MNHNS and CDR2 is SASEGT. CDR3 length: 13 residues. V was pared by 5 bases and J by 2 bases, with 9 bases between. In DNA form, the CDR3 reads TGTGCCAGCAGTCCGGGGTCCAACACTGAAGCTTTCTTT. It codes for CASSPGSNTEAFF.

This clone was found a few times. V gene TRBV6-1 combines with J gene TRBJ2-7, with TRBD1 matching 8 bases. This CDR3 has 16 amino acids. Looked up from germline, CDR1 is MNHNS and CDR2 is SASEGT. Trimming cost V 1 base and J 6 bases; bases outside gene matches: 11. The CDR3 nucleotides are TGTGCCAGCAGTGAAGACCGATGGGCAGGGGGCTCCGAGCAGTACTTC. Its translation: CASSEDRWAGGSEQYF.

The chain recombines TRBV5-1 with TRBJ1-2, with 7 positions matching TRBD1. The CDR3 runs to 13 residues. Looked up from germline, CDR1 is SGHRS and CDR2 is YFSETQ. The junction had 7 bases not matched to a gene; V was cut back by 5 bases and J by 6 bases. The CDR3 nucleotides are TGCGCCAGCAGGGAGACAGGGAATGATGGCTACACCTTC. This codes for CASRETGNDGYTF.

The chain combines TRBV4-2 with TRBJ2-1, with a weak D call TRBD2 (6 bases). CDR1 is LGHNA, CDR2 YNFKEQ, per germline. The CDR3 extends over 12 amino acids. V lost 0 bases, J lost 13 bases, and 10 bases lay in between. The CDR3 DNA reads as TGTGCCAGCAGCCAAGAGACTAGTCGACAGTTCTTC. It translates to CASSQETSRQFF.

This clone was recorded once. This chain uses TRBV6-5 with TRBJ1-2; D remains unclear. This CDR3 has 13 amino acids. Germline CDR1 reads MNHEY; CDR2 reads SVGAGI. V lost 2 bases, J lost 3 bases, and 7 bases lay in between. In DNA, the CDR3 is TGTGCCAGCAGTTACGACCAGTACTATGGCTACACCTTC. It codes for CASSYDQYYGYTF.

The chain employs TRBV28 and TRBJ1-4; 7 bases line up with TRBD1. V lost 6 bases, J lost 8 bases, and 9 bases stayed unmatched. The germline V gene encodes CDR1 MDHEN and CDR2 SYDVKM. This CDR3 comprises 14 residues. CDR3 nucleotides: TGTGCCAGCAGGTTGAGGGGGCTGGAAGAAAAACTGTTTTTT. Encoded protein: CASRLRGLEEKLFF.

This clone was observed once. The chain uses TRBV7-6 and TRBJ2-7, with D possibly being TRBD1 (6 bases). V lost 5 bases to trimming and J lost 5 bases, with 19 bases between them. Germline CDR1 and CDR2: SGHVS and FNYEAQ. The CDR3 sequence is 15 residues long. CDR3 in amino acids: CASSTRSQGNNEQYF. The CDR3 nucleotides read TGTGCCAGCAGCACCAGGAGTCAGGGGAACAACGAGCAGTACTTC.

J is TRBJ1-2 and V is TRBV27, with 7 nucleotides matching TRBD1. CDR3 length: 14 amino acids. Germline V gene data show CDR1 as MNHEY and CDR2 as SMNVEV (reference sequence). Trimming removed 6 bases from V and 4 bases from J; junction bases left unmatched: 8. The CDR3 spells CASSSRQGGYGYTF. The DNA for the CDR3 is TGTGCCAGCAGCTCACGACAGGGAGGCTATGGCTACACCTTC.

This chain uses TRBV25-1 with TRBJ1-1, with a weak D call TRBD1 (6 bases). V shed 6 bases and J shed 4 bases, with 18 bases lying between them. This CDR3 contains 15 residues. From germline, CDR1 is MGHDK and CDR2 SYGVNS. The CDR3 loop reads CASRPRGGMGTEAFF. The DNA for the CDR3 is TGTGCCAGCAGACCTAGGGGGGGAATGGGCACTGAAGCTTTCTTT.

The chain is built from TRBV5-1 and TRBJ2-7; TRBD2 matches at 8 bases. J was trimmed by 6 bases and V by 3 bases; bases with no gene match: 11. The germline V gene encodes CDR1 SGHRS and CDR2 YFSETQ. The CDR3 is 15 residues long. The CDR3 bases are TGCGCCAGCAGCTGGCGGGGGGAGGGCCTGTCCGAGCAGTACTTC. Protein sequence: CASSWRGEGLSEQYF.

The V call is TRBV29-1, the J call TRBJ1-1; D may be TRBD1 (6 bases). Looked up from germline, CDR1 is SQVTM and CDR2 is ANQGSEA. The V end was cut by 7 bases, the J end by 7 bases, with 16 bases between. This CDR3 has 12 residues. CDR3 sequence: CSAGGGRGEAFF. The CDR3 DNA sequence: TGCAGCGCCGGCGGGGGCAGGGGTGAAGCTTTCTTT.

This clone was seen only a few times. The V call is TRBV28, the J call TRBJ1-4; D is undetermined. Trimming shortened V by 5 bases and J by 0 bases, and 13 bases separated the two germline ends. The CDR3 is made up of 16 amino acids. Looked up from germline, CDR1 is MDHEN and CDR2 is SYDVKM. The CDR3 region is CASSPGRISTNEKLFF. Here the CDR3 DNA reads TGTGCCAGCAGTCCCGGACGAATTTCAACTAATGAAAAACTGTTTTTT.

This clone was recorded once. The CDR3 DNA sequence: TGTGCCAGCAGATATGGACAGCAAGAAGCTTTCTTT. Translated: CASRYGQQEAFF. The genes are TRBV14 and TRBJ1-1; tentatively, D is TRBD1 (6 bases). The length of the CDR3 is 12 residues. V was shortened by 6 bases and J by 8 bases, with 13 bases between the two germline ends. CDR1 and CDR2 (germline): SGHDN, FVKESK.

The rearrangement joins TRBV15 to TRBJ1-2; D uncertain. Germline CDR1 and CDR2: LNHNV and YYDKDF (reference sequence). This CDR3 has 13 residues. V was trimmed by 2 bases and J by 5 bases, leaving 9 bases between them. Here the CDR3 DNA reads TGTGCCACCAGCAGAATCGCGGGGTATGGCTACACCTTC. Encoded protein: CATSRIAGYGYTF.